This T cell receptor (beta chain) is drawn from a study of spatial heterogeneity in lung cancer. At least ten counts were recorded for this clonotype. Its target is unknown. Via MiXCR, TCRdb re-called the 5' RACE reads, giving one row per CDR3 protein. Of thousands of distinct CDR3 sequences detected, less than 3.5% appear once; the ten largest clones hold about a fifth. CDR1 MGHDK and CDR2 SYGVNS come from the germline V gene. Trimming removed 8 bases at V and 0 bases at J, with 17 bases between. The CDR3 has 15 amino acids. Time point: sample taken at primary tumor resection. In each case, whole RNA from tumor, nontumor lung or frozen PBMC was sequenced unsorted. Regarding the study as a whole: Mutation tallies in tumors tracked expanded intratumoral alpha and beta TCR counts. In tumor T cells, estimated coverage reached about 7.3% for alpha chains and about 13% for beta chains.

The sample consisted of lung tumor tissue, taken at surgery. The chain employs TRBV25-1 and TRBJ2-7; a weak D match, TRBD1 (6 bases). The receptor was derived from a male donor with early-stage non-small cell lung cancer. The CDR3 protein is CASRSTGSLSYEQYF. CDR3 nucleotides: TGTGCCAGCCGATCTACAGGGAGTCTCTCCTACGAGCAGTACTTC.